Following are 19 T cell receptor beta chains from one sample sequenced in a study of cytomegalovirus exposure and HLA in healthy donors (dated by TCRdb to 2015 to 2018). Libraries came from the immunoSEQ multiplex PCR assay. The multiplex PCR relied on a mix of 60 forward primers for TCR Vbeta segments and 13 reverse primers for TCR Jbeta segments. Drawn from immuneACCESS, this table holds only the in-frame rearrangements with V and J called that TCRdb kept. Clones are partly lost; checked studies trace under half to an unresolved V gene and leave the rest unexplained. The sample has approximately 150,000 clones on record, approximately 62% of them singletons. Jointly, the top ten make up less than 1.5% of the sample. Sequencing input: PBMCs. The source is a man aged 50 to 59 in good health and CMV-seronegative.

This clone was seen just once. This chain links TRBV19 with TRBJ2-7, with TRBD2 matching 9 bases. V lost 8 bases to trimming and J lost 0 bases; unmatched junction nucleotides: 5. The length of the CDR3 is 14 residues. Germline loops: CDR1 LNHDA, CDR2 SQIVND (reference sequence). The CDR3 is CASGASGDSYEQYF. The CDR3 DNA sequence: TGTGCCAGTGGGGCTAGCGGGGACTCCTACGAGCAGTACTTC.

This sequence joins TRBV15 and TRBJ1-3; 9 bases are a match to TRBD1. The CDR3 consists of 19 residues. Germline values: CDR1 LNHNV, CDR2 YYDKDF (reference sequence). The J segment lost 1 base and the V segment lost 5 bases, leaving 15 bases of the junction unmatched. The CDR3 spells CATSPGQGIPGGSGNTIYF. CDR3 nucleotide sequence: TGTGCCACCAGCCCGGGACAGGGTATTCCCGGGGGATCTGGAAACACCATATATTTT.

This clone turned up a few times. The chain combines TRBV28 with TRBJ1-6; possibly TRBD1 for D (6 bases). CDR1 MDHEN and CDR2 SYDVKM come from the germline V gene. Trimming pared 2 bases from V and 6 bases from J, leaving 11 bases between. The CDR3 sequence is 15 residues long. The CDR3 loop reads CASSLGGQINSPLHF. For the CDR3, the DNA is TGTGCCAGCAGTTTAGGGGGCCAGATTAATTCACCCCTCCACTTT.

The rearrangement uses TRBV6-6 and TRBJ2-2; D unresolved. The CDR3 length is 16 residues. In germline, CDR1 is MNHNY, CDR2 SVGAGI (reference sequence). V lost 5 bases, J lost 0 bases, and 13 bases lay in between. The CDR3 DNA reads as TGTGCCAGCAGTACGAACCGGGTATCGAACACCGGGGAGCTGTTTTTT. The encoded protein is CASSTNRVSNTGELFF.

The J gene is TRBJ2-1, the V gene TRBV6-1; 7 nucleotides agree with TRBD1. With 6 bases clipped from V and 3 bases from J, the junction kept 5 bases outside the gene matches. Germline CDR1 and CDR2: MNHNS and SASEGT. The CDR3 is made up of 14 amino acids. The CDR3 sequence is CASSRGQSYNEQFF. CDR3 sequence (DNA): TGTGCCAGCAGCAGGGGACAGAGCTACAATGAGCAGTTCTTC.

This clone was recorded only once. The V gene is TRBV28, the J gene TRBJ2-3; a weak D match, TRBD1 (5 bases). V shed 6 bases and J shed 8 bases, with 21 bases lying between them. Germline-derived CDR1 and CDR2 are MDHEN and SYDVKM. CDR3 length: 15 residues. In DNA form, the CDR3 reads TGTGCCAGCAGCCCCTCCGGGCAGGGAAGGGGTACGCAGTATTTT. Its translation is CASSPSGQGRGTQYF.

This chain uses TRBV28 with TRBJ2-7, with TRBD1 matching 8 bases. This CDR3 contains 15 residues. V gave up 1 base and J gave up 4 bases; unmatched junction bases: 6. The germline CDR1 and CDR2 sequences are MDHEN and SYDVKM. CDR3 region: CASSLYGTGQYEQYF. The CDR3 nucleotides read TGTGCCAGCAGTTTATACGGGACAGGACAGTACGAGCAGTACTTC.

This clone appeared a single time. The chain links TRBV7-9 to TRBJ2-3; the D is unclear. From germline, CDR1 is SEHNR and CDR2 FQNEAQ (reference sequence). The V gene lost 4 bases and the J gene lost 1 base, with 9 bases spanning the gap. The CDR3 loop spans 14 amino acids. Written as DNA, the CDR3 is TGTGCCAGCAGCTCCGGGTTAGGCACAGATACGCAGTATTTT. This codes for CASSSGLGTDTQYF.

This chain joins TRBV7-9 and TRBJ2-5; 12 bases are a match to TRBD2. Germline values: CDR1 SEHNR, CDR2 FQNEAQ (reference sequence). After removal of 5 bases from V and 3 bases from J, the junction contained 4 bases not matched to a gene. CDR3 length: 15 amino acids. CDR3 region: CASSPTSGGKETQYF. DNA of the CDR3: TGTGCCAGCAGCCCAACTAGCGGGGGGAAAGAGACCCAGTACTTC.

This clone showed up just once. V usage is TRBV25-1 and J usage is TRBJ2-3; 9 bases map to TRBD2. CDR1 and CDR2 (germline): MGHDK, SYGVNS. The CDR3 loop spans 13 amino acids. V gave up 8 bases and J gave up 1 base; unmatched junction bases: 1. The CDR3 loop reads CASRTSGTDTQYF. In DNA, the CDR3 is TGTGCCAGCCGGACTAGCGGCACAGATACGCAGTATTTT.

The genes are TRBV4-2 and TRBJ2-7, with D perhaps matching TRBD2 (5 bases). This CDR3 is 16 amino acids long. The germline V gene encodes CDR1 LGHNA and CDR2 YNFKEQ. V lost 1 base to trimming and J lost 3 bases, with 16 bases between them. CDR3 residues: CASSQGASGDYYEQYF. CDR3 nucleotides: TGTGCCAGCAGCCAAGGGGCCAGCGGTGATTACTACGAGCAGTACTTC.

The chain links TRBV5-6 to TRBJ1-2, with 8 positions matching TRBD1. From germline, CDR1 is SGHDT and CDR2 YYEEEE. Losses at the gene ends were 4 bases for V and 4 bases for J; bases not matched to a gene: 9. The length of the CDR3 is 15 residues. CDR3 residues: CASSLFTGGLYGYTF. DNA for the CDR3: TGTGCCAGCAGCCTATTCACAGGGGGACTCTATGGCTACACCTTC.

The chain recombines TRBV7-2 with TRBJ2-4; D might be TRBD1 (5 bases). Between the trimmed V and J ends, which lost 5 bases and 0 bases, there was a span of 17 bases. Germline V gives CDR1 SGHTA, CDR2 FQGNSA. The CDR3 runs 17 residues. The CDR3 loop reads CASSPRGLDIAKNIQYF. The DNA of the CDR3 is TGTGCCAGCAGCCCAAGGGGCCTAGATATAGCCAAAAACATTCAGTACTTC.

The chain combines TRBV7-2 with TRBJ2-1; TRBD2 matches 13 bases. Trimming removed 4 bases from V and 5 bases from J; junction bases left unmatched: 5. Germline values: CDR1 SGHTA, CDR2 FQGNSA. This CDR3 region has 16 residues. The CDR3 spells CASSSPGLAGNNEQFF. CDR3 in DNA: TGTGCCAGCAGCTCCCCGGGACTAGCGGGGAACAATGAGCAGTTCTTC.

Concerning this clone itself: Germline and junction disagree at one end, which may indicate a read error. The chain carries TRBV7-9 and TRBJ1-5; tentatively, D is TRBD1 (6 bases). The CDR3 covers 12 residues. The germline V gene encodes CDR1 SEHNR and CDR2 FQNEAQ (reference sequence). CDR3 DNA: TGTTCCAGCAAACAGGGTGGGCAGCCCCAGCATTTT. Protein: CSSKQGGQPQHF.

The table lists this clone with a few counts. This chain connects TRBV27 to TRBJ1-2; 8 bases match TRBD1. The CDR3 has 20 amino acids. Germline V gives CDR1 MNHEY, CDR2 SMNVEV (reference sequence). V gave up 8 bases and J gave up 0 bases; unmatched junction bases: 23. The CDR3 reads CASRPIALTGDGSSNYGYTF. CDR3 coding DNA: TGTGCCAGCCGTCCCATCGCTCTGACAGGGGACGGGTCCTCTAACTATGGCTACACCTTC.

The chain combines TRBV5-5 with TRBJ2-7; TRBD1 aligns across 9 bases. J lost 5 bases, V lost 5 bases, and 2 bases had no gene match. Germline CDR1 and CDR2: SGHKS and YYEKEE (reference sequence). The CDR3 totals 12 residues. The CDR3 DNA is TGTGCCAGCAGGGACAGGGGCAACGAGCAGTACTTC. Amino acid sequence: CASRDRGNEQYF.

About this clone itself: The same CDR3 also results from other DNA sequences found in this sample. The chain links TRBV9 to TRBJ2-7; TRBD2 matches at 11 bases. The CDR3 is 15 amino acids. V was clipped by 4 bases and J by 4 bases; unmatched bases: 7. In germline, CDR1 is SGDLS, CDR2 YYNGEE. CDR3 nucleotides: TGTGCCAGCAGCTTTAGCGGGGGGGCGACATACGAGCAGTACTTC. Its protein is CASSFSGGATYEQYF. The full variable domain, its missing parts supplied by reference TRBV9 and TRBJ2-7, is DSGVTQTPKHLITATGQRVTLRCSPRSGDLSVYWYQQSLDQGLQFLIQYYNGEERAKGNILERFSAQQFPDLHSELNLSSLELGDSALYFCASSFSGGATYEQYFGPGTRLTVT.

The rearrangement uses TRBV4-2 and TRBJ2-5; 7 bases map to TRBD2. The CDR3 has 15 amino acids. The germline CDR1 and CDR2 sequences are LGHNA and YNFKEQ. Trimming at V came to 4 bases and at J to 1 base, leaving 6 bases not matched to a gene. CDR3 sequence reads: CASSPGGNFQETQYF. CDR3 DNA: TGTGCCAGCAGCCCCGGGGGGAACTTCCAAGAGACCCAGTACTTC.